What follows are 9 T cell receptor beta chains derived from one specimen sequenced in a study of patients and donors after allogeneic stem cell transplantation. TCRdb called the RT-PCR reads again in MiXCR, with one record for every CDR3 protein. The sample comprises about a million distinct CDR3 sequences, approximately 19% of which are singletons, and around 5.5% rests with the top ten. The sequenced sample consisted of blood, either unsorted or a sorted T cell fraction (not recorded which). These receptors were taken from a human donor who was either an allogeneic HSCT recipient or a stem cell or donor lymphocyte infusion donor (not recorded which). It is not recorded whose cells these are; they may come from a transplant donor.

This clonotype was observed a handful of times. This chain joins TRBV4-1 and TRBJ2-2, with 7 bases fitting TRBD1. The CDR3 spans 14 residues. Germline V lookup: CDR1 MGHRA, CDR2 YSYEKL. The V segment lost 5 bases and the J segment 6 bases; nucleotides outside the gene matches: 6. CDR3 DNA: TGCGCCAGCAGCTTTCGGGGACAGCCCGGGGAGCTGTTTTTT. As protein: CASSFRGQPGELFF.

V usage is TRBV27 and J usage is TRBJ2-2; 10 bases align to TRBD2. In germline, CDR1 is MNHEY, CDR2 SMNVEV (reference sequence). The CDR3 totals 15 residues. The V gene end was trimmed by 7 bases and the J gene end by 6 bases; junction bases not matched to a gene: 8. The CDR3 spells CASTLAGERAGELFF. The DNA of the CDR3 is TGTGCCAGCACCCTAGCGGGAGAGAGGGCCGGGGAGCTGTTTTTT.

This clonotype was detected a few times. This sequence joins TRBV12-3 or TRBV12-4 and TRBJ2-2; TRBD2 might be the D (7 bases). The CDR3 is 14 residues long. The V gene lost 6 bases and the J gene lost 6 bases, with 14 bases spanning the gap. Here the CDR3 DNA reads TGTGCCAGCAGAAAAACAGGGAGGGCCGGGGAGCTGTTTTTT. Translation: CASRKTGRAGELFF.

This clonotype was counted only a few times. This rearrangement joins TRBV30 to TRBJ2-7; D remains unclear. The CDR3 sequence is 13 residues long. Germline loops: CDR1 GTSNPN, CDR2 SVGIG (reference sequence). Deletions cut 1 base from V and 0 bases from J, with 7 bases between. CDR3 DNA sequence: TGTGCCTGGAGTGCTGGGCTCTCCTACGAGCAGTACTTC. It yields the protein CAWSAGLSYEQYF.

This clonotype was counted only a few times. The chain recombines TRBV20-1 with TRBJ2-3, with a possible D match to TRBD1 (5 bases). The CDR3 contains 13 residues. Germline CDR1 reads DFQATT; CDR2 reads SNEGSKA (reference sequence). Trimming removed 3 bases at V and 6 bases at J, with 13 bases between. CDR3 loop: CSASMQGTDTQYF. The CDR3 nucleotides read TGCAGTGCTAGTATGCAGGGAACGGATACGCAGTATTTT.

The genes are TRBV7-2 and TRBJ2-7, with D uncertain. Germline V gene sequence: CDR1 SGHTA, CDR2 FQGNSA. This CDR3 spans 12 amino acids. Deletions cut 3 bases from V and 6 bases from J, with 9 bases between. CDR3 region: CASSFPRSEQYF. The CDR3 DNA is TGTGCCAGCAGCTTCCCCCGGTCCGAGCAGTACTTC. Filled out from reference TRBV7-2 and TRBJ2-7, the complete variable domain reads GAGVSQSPSNKVTEKGKDVELRCDPISGHTALYWYRQSLGQGLEFLIYFQGNSAPDKSGLPSDRFSAERTGGSVSTLTIQRTQQEDSAVYLCASSFPRSEQYFGPGTRLTVT.

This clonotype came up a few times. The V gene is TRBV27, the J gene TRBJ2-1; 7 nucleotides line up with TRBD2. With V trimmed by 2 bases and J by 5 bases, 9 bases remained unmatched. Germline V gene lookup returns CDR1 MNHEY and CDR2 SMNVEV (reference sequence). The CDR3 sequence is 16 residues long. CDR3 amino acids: CASSLAAGNRDNEQFF. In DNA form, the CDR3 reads TGTGCCAGCAGTTTAGCAGCGGGAAATCGGGACAATGAGCAGTTCTTC.

The CDR3 coding sequence is TGTGCCACCAGCAGAGATGCGCAGGGAAGCTCACCCCTCCACTTT. Translated, it gives CATSRDAQGSSPLHF. The chain carries TRBV15 and TRBJ1-6; D perhaps matches TRBD1 (5 bases). The V gene's germline CDR1 is LNHNV and CDR2 YYDKDF (reference sequence). V lost 0 bases and J lost 10, with 13 bases in between. The CDR3 is made up of 15 amino acids.

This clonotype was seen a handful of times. In DNA form, the CDR3 reads TGTGCCACCAGCAGAGATCGGGGGTCCAGAAACTATGGCTACACCTTC. Its translation: CATSRDRGSRNYGYTF. The rearrangement uses TRBV15 and TRBJ1-2; possibly TRBD1 for D (5 bases). CDR1 and CDR2 (germline): LNHNV, YYDKDF (reference sequence). This CDR3 is 16 amino acids long. Trimming stripped 0 bases from V and 2 bases from J, with 13 bases between. The full variable domain, completed using reference TRBV15 and TRBJ1-2, is DAMVIQNPRYQVTQFGKPVTLSCSQTLNHNVMYWYQQKSSQAPKLLFHYYDKDFNNEADTPDNFQSRRPNTSFCFLDIRSPGLGDTAMYLCATSRDRGSRNYGYTFGSGTRLTVV.